This T cell receptor (beta chain) was obtained from a study of T-cell reconstitution after alpha-beta-depleted transplantation in children. A word on this clonotype: The antigen is not known.

Preparation of the TCRbeta library involved a method that used unique molecular identifiers. TCRdb reanalysed the PCR reads using MiXCR and keeps one entry per CDR3 protein. The table lists 250,000 to 350,000 distinct CDR3 sequences, approximately 20% of them singletons. Trimming left V 7 bases short and J 3 bases short, with 7 bases between. The CDR3 has 11 residues. Germline V lookup: CDR1 MNHEY, CDR2 SVGAGI. Overall study results and limits: When one year had passed after transplant, most T-cell counts and diversity came from newly produced T cells. Roughly two months post-transplant, alpha-beta T cells reportedly originated from several hundred graft clones that had expanded. The study traced high day-60 TCRbeta diversity in some patients to surviving recipient T cells and thymic progenitors.

This specimen consisted of PBMCs, mostly from graft donor cells, obtained 180 days after TCRalphabeta/CD19-depleted stem cell transplant. The chain links TRBV6-5 to TRBJ2-7; D is uncertain. This TCR derives from a male patient under 18 who had a stem cell transplant for acute lymphoblastic leukemia, so the T cells may come from the graft donor. The CDR3 region is CASTPLYEQYF. The DNA of the CDR3 is TGTGCCAGCACTCCTCTCTACGAGCAGTACTTC.